This T cell receptor (beta chain) was captured by sequencing in a study of cytomegalovirus exposure and HLA in healthy donors. The CDR3 length is 14 residues. Trimming stripped 0 bases from V and 1 base from J, with 5 bases between. CDR1 is SGHNT and CDR2 is YYREEE in the germline V gene (reference sequence). In regard to this clone: What it binds is not known.

Study findings and constraints: Researchers catalogued around 150 TCR beta chains as cytomegalovirus-associated.

Only in-frame clones appear in the TCRdb table, and some are missing; sequencing was by immunoSEQ multiplex PCR. Of fewer than 200,000 clones in the sample, roughly 86% were seen once. The specimen sequenced was PBMCs. V is TRBV5-4 and J is TRBJ2-1, with unresolved D. The sequence was obtained from a man younger than 30 in good health and CMV-seropositive. Here the CDR3 reads CASSLVVSYNEQFF. CDR3 DNA: TGTGCCAGCAGCTTGGTCGTTTCCTACAATGAGCAGTTCTTC. Supplemented by reference TRBV5-4 and TRBJ2-1, the full variable domain reads ETGVTQSPTHLIKTRGQQVTLRCSSQSGHNTVSWYQQALGQGPQFIFQYYREEENGRGNFPPRFSGLQFPNYSSELNVNALELDDSALYLCASSLVVSYNEQFFGPGTRLTVL.